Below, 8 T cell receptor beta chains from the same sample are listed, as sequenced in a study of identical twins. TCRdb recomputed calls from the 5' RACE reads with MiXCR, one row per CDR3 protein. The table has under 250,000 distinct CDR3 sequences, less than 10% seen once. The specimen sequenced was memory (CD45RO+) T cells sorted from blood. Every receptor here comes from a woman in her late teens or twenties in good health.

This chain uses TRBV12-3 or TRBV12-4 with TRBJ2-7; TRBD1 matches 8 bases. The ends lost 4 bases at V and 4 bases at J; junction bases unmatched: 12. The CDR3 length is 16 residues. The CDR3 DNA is TGTGCCAGCAGTTCCCTAACAGGGGGGAGACTATACGAGCAGTACTTC. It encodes CASSSLTGGRLYEQYF.

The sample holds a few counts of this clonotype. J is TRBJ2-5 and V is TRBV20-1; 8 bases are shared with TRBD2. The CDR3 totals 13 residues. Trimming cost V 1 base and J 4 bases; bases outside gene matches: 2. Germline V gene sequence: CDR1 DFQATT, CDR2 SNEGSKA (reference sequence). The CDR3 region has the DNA TGCAGTGCTAGAGGTCGGGGGGGAGAGACCCAGTACTTC. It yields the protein CSARGRGGETQYF.

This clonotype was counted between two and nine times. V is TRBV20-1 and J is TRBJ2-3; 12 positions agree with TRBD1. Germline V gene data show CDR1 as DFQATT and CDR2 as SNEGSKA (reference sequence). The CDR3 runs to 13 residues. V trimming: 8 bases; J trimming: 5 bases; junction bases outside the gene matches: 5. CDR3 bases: TGCAGTCTCCGGGACAGGGGGCGAGATACGCAGTATTTT. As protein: CSLRDRGRDTQYF.

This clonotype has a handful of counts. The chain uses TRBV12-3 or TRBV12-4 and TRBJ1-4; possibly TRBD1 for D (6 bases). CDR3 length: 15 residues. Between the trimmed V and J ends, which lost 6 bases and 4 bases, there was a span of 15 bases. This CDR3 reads CASRSGGGNNEKLFF. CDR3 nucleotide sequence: TGTGCCAGCAGGTCGGGGGGCGGAAATAATGAAAAACTGTTTTTT.

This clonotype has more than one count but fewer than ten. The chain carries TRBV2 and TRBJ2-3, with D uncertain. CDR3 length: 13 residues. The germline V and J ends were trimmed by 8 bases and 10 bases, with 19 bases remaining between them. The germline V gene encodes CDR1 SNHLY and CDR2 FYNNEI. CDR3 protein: CASRANTGLAQYF. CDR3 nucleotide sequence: TGTGCCAGCCGGGCAAATACCGGCCTGGCGCAGTATTTT.

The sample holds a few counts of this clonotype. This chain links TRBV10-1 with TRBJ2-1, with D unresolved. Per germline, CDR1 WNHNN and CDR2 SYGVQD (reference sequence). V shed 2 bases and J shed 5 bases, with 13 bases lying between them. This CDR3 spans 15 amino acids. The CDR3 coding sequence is TGCGCCAGCAGTGAGATAGGAACCCCCGACAATGAGCAGTTCTTC. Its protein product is CASSEIGTPDNEQFF.

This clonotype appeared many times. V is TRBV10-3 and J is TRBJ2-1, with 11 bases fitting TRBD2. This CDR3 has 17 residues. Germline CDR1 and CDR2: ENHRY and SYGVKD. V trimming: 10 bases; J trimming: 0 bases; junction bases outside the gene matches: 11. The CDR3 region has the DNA TGTGCCACGACCGGGACTAGCGGCTTAAGCTCCTACAATGAGCAGTTCTTC. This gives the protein CATTGTSGLSSYNEQFF.

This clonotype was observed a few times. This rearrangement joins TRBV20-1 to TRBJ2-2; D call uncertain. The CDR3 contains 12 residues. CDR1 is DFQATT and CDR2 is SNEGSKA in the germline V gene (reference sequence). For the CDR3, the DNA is TGCAGGCGACATTCTCGCACCGGGGAGCTGTTTTTT. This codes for CRRHSRTGELFF.